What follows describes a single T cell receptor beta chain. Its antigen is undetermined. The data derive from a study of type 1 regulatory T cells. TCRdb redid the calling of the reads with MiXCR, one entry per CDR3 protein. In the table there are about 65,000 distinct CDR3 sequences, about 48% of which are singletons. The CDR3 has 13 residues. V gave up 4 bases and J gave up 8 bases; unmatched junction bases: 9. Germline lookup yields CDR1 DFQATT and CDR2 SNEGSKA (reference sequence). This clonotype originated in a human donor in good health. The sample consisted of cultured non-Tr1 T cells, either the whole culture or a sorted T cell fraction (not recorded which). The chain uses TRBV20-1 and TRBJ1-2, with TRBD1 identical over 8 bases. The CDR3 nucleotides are TGCAGTGCTAAATTCCAGGGGGCGCGAGGCTACACCTTC. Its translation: CSAKFQGARGYTF.